Sequencing of this TCR beta chain was carried out in a study of tumor T cells in aggressive B-cell lymphoma. Looked up from germline, CDR1 is MRHNA and CDR2 is SNTAGT. The V end was cut by 8 bases, the J end by 1 base, with 8 bases between. The CDR3 contains 12 residues. The table came from immunoSEQ multiplex PCR; TCRdb's copy has only in-frame clones and leaves some out. Of fewer than 4,500 clones listed, about four fifths are singletons. Sequencing input: tumor tissue. The chain joins TRBV6-4 to TRBJ2-5; D may be TRBD2 (6 bases). The sequence derives from an adult with diffuse large B cell lymphoma. CDR3 coding DNA: TGTGCCAGCGGACTACTCCAAGAGACCCAGTACTTC. Amino acid sequence: CASGLLQETQYF.